This is a list of T cell receptor beta chains from one sample in a study of low-dose radiotherapy and immunotherapy resistance in tumors. In TCRdb, the reads were re-called with MiXCR into one record per CDR3 protein. The sample has roughly 100,000 distinct CDR3 sequences, 20% to 25% seen once. The sequencing here drew on PBMCs, taken after low-dose radiotherapy plus immunotherapy. These receptors were obtained from a female donor with ovarian cancer. CDR3s include the opening cysteine and the closing phenylalanine or tryptophan.

v_call | cdr3_aa
TRBV30 | CAWRGGSLGGYTF
TRBV5-1 | CASSLVSLSYEQYF
TRBV28 | CASSLIGGRPDLQYF
TRBV4-1 | CASSQDPGQVPSQETQYF
TRBV6-2/TRBV6-3 | CASSALTAWGASGNTIYF
TRBV20-1 | CSAQHANYGYTF
TRBV19 | CASSMSGELFFF
TRBV5-1 | CASSLARGLYDGYTF
TRBV9 | CASSTQGQTPVHF
TRBV7-2 | CASSLVPGGNTEAFF
TRBV30 | CAWSVLRAGRTQETQYF
TRBV7-5 | CISVPAASDPGLSTQYF
TRBV7-2 | CASSLSFAPRVNGYTF
TRBV19 | CASKITEMSYEQYF
TRBV28 | CASSFDSSYNSPLHF
TRBV28 | CASTDPGGQFNEKLFF
TRBV5-1 | CASSLSAGGQLYKNIQYF
TRBV5-1 | CASSLEGSYEQYF
TRBV19 | CASSTDSYGYTF
TRBV7-2 | CASSGRSRQGYNEQFF
TRBV27 | CASSRTSGIYEQYF
TRBV28 | CASSPLASTDTQYF
TRBV5-1 | CASSFDGYEQYF
TRBV6-2/TRBV6-3 | CASSLFRAGGYTF
TRBV3-1 | CASSRKSTNEKLFF
TRBV5-1 | CASSAIGGRIYEQYF
TRBV28 | CAITPQGSHYEQYF
TRBV7-2 | CANSPGQVYGYTF
TRBV19 | CASKGWGTEENTEAFF
TRBV7-2 | CASSLDRYGYTF
TRBV29-1 | CSVEDRGHRVF